This T cell receptor beta chain derives from a study of T cell repertoires in cytomegalovirus infection. This clonotype was counted a few times. V was clipped by 3 bases and J by 3 bases; unmatched bases: 17. The CDR3 has 18 residues. Per the germline V gene, CDR1 is MNHEY and CDR2 is SMNVEV (reference sequence). Each CDR3 protein is one row after TCRdb ran MiXCR on the reads. The sample lists about 440,000 distinct CDR3 sequences, 25% to 40% occurring once. The genes are TRBV27 and TRBJ2-7, with 7 bases fitting TRBD2. What was sequenced was PBMCs. The source is a human donor in good health (CMV status not recorded). Some clones in this sample may be carry-over from other donors' samples. In nucleotides, the CDR3 is TGTGCCAGCAGTTTGGGCCGTGGGAGGGGACCAAATGGCTACGAGCAGTACTTC. Protein sequence: CASSLGRGRGPNGYEQYF.